The clone carrying this TCR beta chain was seen many times. Its target is unknown. Since the library was made to target alpha chains, this beta chain is a stray read and its abundance is not meaningful. A unique molecular identifier was carried by every single TCR cDNA molecule. TCRdb called the 5' RACE reads again in MiXCR, with one record for every CDR3 protein. The sample lists some 16,000 distinct CDR3 sequences, approximately 6.9% occurring once. The data belong to a study of spatial heterogeneity in lung cancer. General study results and limits: Expanded intratumoral alpha and beta TCR counts tracked tumor mutation counts.

The CDR3 is 16 residues long. The germline gives CDR1 LGHNA, CDR2 YNFKEQ. The V and J ends lost 0 bases and 2 bases respectively, with 11 bases between them. The time point was: sample taken at primary tumor resection. The donor group consisted of over 60 patients who had untreated, early-stage non-small cell lung cancer. Sequencing was performed on whole RNA extracted from tumor and nontumor lung tissue, or from frozen PBMC, and the material was left unsorted. Material: lung tumor tissue, obtained at surgery. This sequence joins TRBV4-2 and TRBJ2-1; D possibly corresponds to TRBD1 (6 bases). The TCR sequence derives from a female donor with early-stage non-small cell lung cancer. The DNA for the CDR3 is TGTGCCAGCAGCCAAGATGCGGACAGAACCTACAATGAGCAGTTCTTC. Translation: CASSQDADRTYNEQFF.